This TCR beta chain stems from a study of siplizumab effects on memory and regulatory T cells. Notes on the study in general: There appeared to be greater diversity in naive T cells than in memory cells, and naive T cells seemed major contributors to the alloresponse. Siplizumab significantly brought down the alloreactive sequences that trace back to unstimulated CD4+ memory cells.

The table lists this clone with a count of one. The antigen is not known. V was pared by 0 bases and J by 0 bases, with 2 bases of the junction left unmatched. The CDR3 has 16 amino acids. The germline gives CDR1 SGHRS, CDR2 YFSETQ. The assay covered roughly 100,000 TCR templates per sample. TCRdb keeps only in-frame clones here, not all; method: immunoSEQ multiplex PCR. This table has 85,000 to 130,000 clones, 92% appearing once. V usage is TRBV5-1 and J usage is TRBJ2-3; 9 bases fit TRBD2. This receptor was obtained from a human donor in good health. Sample: Tregs sorted from blood. In DNA form, the CDR3 reads TGCGCCAGCAGCTTGGGACTAGCGGCTAGCACAGATACGCAGTATTTT. Residues: CASSLGLAASTDTQYF. The full variable domain, its missing parts supplied by reference TRBV5-1 and TRBJ2-3, is KAGVTQTPRYLIKTRGQQVTLSCSPISGHRSVSWYQQTPGQGLQFLFEYFSETQRNKGNFPGRFSGRQFSNSRSEMNVSTLELGDSALYLCASSLGLAASTDTQYFGPGTRLTVL.